This entry features one T cell receptor beta chain sequence. Its matching antigen is unknown. This specimen belongs to a study of T cell responses to AZD1222 COVID-19 vaccine. General study points: The CD4 TCRs associated with vaccination extended across spike and predominated at 160-218 and 743-854. It should be noted that donors were predominantly white British and more often female, and clonal diversity was possibly underestimated.

This table comes from immunoSEQ multiplex PCR, and its TCRdb copy is limited to in-frame clones, with some not included. The data hold about 150,000 clones, with 88% observed a single time. This TCR derives from an adult in good health. Specimen: peripheral blood, collected on day 0 of AZD1222 vaccination.

CDR3: CASSYSPLLAGAYNEQFF. The CDR3 bases are TGTGCCAGCAGTTATTCCCCCTTACTAGCGGGGGCTTACAATGAGCAGTTCTTC. V and J are TRBV6-8 and TRBJ2-1, with 11 bases aligning to TRBD2. Trimming removed 3 bases from V and 4 bases from J; junction bases left unmatched: 11. Germline V gene data show CDR1 as MNHGY and CDR2 as SAAAGT. This CDR3 spans 18 amino acids.